A selection of T cell receptor beta chains follows, all from one sample in a study of blood T cell repertoires in COVID-19. Here immunoSEQ multiplex PCR was the method, and the copy in TCRdb shows in-frame clones only, minus some. The sample carries over 45,000 clones, over 70% recorded once. The sequencing sample was made of peripheral blood. The receptor source for this set is a woman of 80 years or more with acute or convalescent COVID-19. Each CDR3 is given without its conserved first and last residue. A D gene is named only where the DNA matches it firmly.

>TRBV3-1/TRBV3-2|TRBD1|TRBJ1-5
ASSHGTGGLNQPQH
>TRBV2|TRBD1|TRBJ1-2
ASSGTGRGYT
>TRBV10-2|TRBD2|TRBJ2-1
ASSEAGGVNEQF
>TRBV11-1|-|TRBJ2-7
ASSLESPGSYEQY
>TRBV9|-|TRBJ2-2
ASSVSGVLTGELF
>TRBV11-2|-|TRBJ1-2
ASSQPTGIYGYT
>TRBV10-3|-|TRBJ1-5
AISGEWGDGGNQPQH
>TRBV7-2|-|TRBJ1-2
ASSLGQQGSGYT
>TRBV19|TRBD1|TRBJ1-3
ATTDRGASPSGNTIY
>TRBV7-3|-|TRBJ1-3
ASSLNSGVDTIY
>TRBV4-2|TRBD1|TRBJ1-2
ASSPGTGVHGYT
>TRBV2|TRBD1|TRBJ1-2
ASSAVSGTGGLRYGYT
>TRBV6-1|-|TRBJ2-1
ASSEFQISYNEQF
>TRBV5-5|TRBD1|TRBJ2-7
ASSPAGTGVPEQY
>TRBV30|-|TRBJ1-1
AWMSRFSPRNTEAF
>TRBV9|-|TRBJ1-2
ASSGLRGGNYGYT
>TRBV6-1|-|TRBJ1-5
ASSVDPGGSNQPQH
>TRBV6-5|-|TRBJ1-5
ASSPAHNQPQH
>TRBV30|-|TRBJ1-3
AWSVLWGTMNSGNTIY
>TRBV23-1|TRBD1|TRBJ2-7
ASSPGTALSYEQY
>TRBV7-8|TRBD1|TRBJ1-2
ASSPGQGRRDYT
>TRBV15|-|TRBJ2-5
ATSRDGGFTQY
>TRBV6-5|-|TRBJ1-5
ASGGSNQPQH
>TRBV5-6|TRBD1|TRBJ1-2
ASSTFSGTVNYGYT
>TRBV11-2|TRBD1|TRBJ1-1
ASSLDRDTEAF
>TRBV18|TRBD1|TRBJ2-7
ASSQARGRDEQY
>TRBV18|TRBD2|TRBJ2-7
ASSPRGGLNEQY
>TRBV30|-|TRBJ2-1
AWSVPGYNNEQF
>TRBV6-6|-|TRBJ2-5
ASSYSLPSQETQY
>TRBV5-8|-|TRBJ1-2
ASSLMELPTIGYT
>TRBV11-2|-|TRBJ1-3
ASSLDLYRAGAYTIY
>TRBV5-4|TRBD1|TRBJ1-2
ASSWKGQGLNYGYT
>TRBV4-2|TRBD2|TRBJ2-4
ASSQTRSGGWNIQY
>TRBV3-1/TRBV3-2|TRBD1|TRBJ2-3
ASSQRPGTGADTQY
>TRBV7-2|-|TRBJ1-1
ASSLPGGYTEAF
>TRBV5-6|-|TRBJ1-4
ASSLDRYNEKLF
>TRBV6-6|TRBD1|TRBJ1-4
ASTPPGQVQEKLF
>TRBV6-5|TRBD1|TRBJ1-1
ATYRQGTEAF